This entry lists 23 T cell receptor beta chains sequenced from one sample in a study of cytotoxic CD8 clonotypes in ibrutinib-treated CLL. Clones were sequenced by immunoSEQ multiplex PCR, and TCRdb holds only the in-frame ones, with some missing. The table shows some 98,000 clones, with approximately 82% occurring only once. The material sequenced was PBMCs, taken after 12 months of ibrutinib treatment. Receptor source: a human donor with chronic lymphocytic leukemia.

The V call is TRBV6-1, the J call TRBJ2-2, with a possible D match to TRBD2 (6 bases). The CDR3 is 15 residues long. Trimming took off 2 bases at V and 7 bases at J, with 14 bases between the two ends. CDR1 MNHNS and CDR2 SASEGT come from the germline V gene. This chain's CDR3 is CASSERSGDDGELFF. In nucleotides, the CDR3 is TGTGCCAGCAGTGAACGATCGGGGGATGACGGGGAGCTGTTTTTT.

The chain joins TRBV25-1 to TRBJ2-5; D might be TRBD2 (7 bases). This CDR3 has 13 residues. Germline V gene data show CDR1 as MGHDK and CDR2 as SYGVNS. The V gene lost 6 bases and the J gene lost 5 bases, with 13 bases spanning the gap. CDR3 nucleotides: TGTGCCAGCAGGGGGGGGCCGGGGGAGACCCAGTACTTC. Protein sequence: CASRGGPGETQYF.

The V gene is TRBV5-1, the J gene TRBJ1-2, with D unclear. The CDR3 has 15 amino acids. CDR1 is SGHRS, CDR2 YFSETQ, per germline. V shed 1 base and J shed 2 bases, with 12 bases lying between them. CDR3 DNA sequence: TGCGCCAGCAGCTTGAGTATGGAGGGCAACTATGGCTACACCTTC. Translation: CASSLSMEGNYGYTF.

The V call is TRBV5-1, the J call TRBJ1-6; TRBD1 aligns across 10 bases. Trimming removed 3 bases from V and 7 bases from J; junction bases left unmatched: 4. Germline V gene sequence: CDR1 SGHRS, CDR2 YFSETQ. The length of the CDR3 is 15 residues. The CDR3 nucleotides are TGCGCCAGCAGCTCCGGGACAGGGGAAAATTCACCCCTCCACTTT. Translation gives CASSSGTGENSPLHF.

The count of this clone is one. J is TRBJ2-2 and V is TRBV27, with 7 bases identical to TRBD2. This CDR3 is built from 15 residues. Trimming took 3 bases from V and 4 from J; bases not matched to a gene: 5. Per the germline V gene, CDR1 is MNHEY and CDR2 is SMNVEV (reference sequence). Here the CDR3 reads CASSFGGDGTGELFF. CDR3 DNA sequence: TGTGCCAGCAGTTTTGGGGGGGACGGCACCGGGGAGCTGTTTTTT.

The CDR3 DNA reads as TGTGCCAGCAGCTTAGCGGCAGGGCCCACAGATACGCAGTATTTT. This translates into CASSLAAGPTDTQYF. The genes are TRBV7-9 and TRBJ2-3; perhaps TRBD1 as D (5 bases). The CDR3 extends over 15 amino acids. The ends were cut back, 0 bases at V and 2 bases at J, with 9 bases in the middle. Germline V gene sequence: CDR1 SEHNR, CDR2 FQNEAQ (reference sequence).

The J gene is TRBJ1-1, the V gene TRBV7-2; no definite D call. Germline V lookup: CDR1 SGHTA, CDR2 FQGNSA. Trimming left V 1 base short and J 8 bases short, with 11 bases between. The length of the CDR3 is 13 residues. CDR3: CASSLETASEAFF. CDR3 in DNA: TGTGCCAGCAGCTTAGAAACGGCCAGCGAAGCTTTCTTT. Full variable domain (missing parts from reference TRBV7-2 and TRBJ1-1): GAGVSQSPSNKVTEKGKDVELRCDPISGHTALYWYRQSLGQGLEFLIYFQGNSAPDKSGLPSDRFSAERTGGSVSTLTIQRTQQEDSAVYLCASSLETASEAFFGQGTRLTVV.

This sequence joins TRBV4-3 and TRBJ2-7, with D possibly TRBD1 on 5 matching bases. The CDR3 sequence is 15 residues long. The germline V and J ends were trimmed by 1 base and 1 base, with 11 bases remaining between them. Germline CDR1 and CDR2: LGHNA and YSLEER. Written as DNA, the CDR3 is TGCGCCAGCAGCCAAGGGAATCAGGGATCCTACGAGCAGTACTTC. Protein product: CASSQGNQGSYEQYF.

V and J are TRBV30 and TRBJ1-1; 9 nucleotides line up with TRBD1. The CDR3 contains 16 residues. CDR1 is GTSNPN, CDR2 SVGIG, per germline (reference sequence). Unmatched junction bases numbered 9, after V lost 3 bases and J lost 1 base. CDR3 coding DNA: TGTGCCTGGAGGGCAAAGCAGGGACAGGGGAACACTGAAGCTTTCTTT. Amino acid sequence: CAWRAKQGQGNTEAFF.

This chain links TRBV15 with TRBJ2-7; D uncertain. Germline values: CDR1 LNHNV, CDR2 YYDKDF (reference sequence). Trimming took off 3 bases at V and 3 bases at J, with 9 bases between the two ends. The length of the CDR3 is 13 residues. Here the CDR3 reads CATSRDGNYEQYF. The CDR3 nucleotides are TGTGCCACCAGCAGGGACGGAAACTACGAGCAGTACTTC. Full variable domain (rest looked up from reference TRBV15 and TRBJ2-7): DAMVIQNPRYQVTQFGKPVTLSCSQTLNHNVMYWYQQKSSQAPKLLFHYYDKDFNNEADTPDNFQSRRPNTSFCFLDIRSPGLGDTAMYLCATSRDGNYEQYFGPGTRLTVT.

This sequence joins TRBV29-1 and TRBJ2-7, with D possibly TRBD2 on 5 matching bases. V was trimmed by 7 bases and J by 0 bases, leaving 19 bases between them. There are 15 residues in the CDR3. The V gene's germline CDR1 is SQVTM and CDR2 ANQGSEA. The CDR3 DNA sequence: TGCAGCGCCTCGGTACCCAGAGGGAGCTCCTACGAGCAGTACTTC. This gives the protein CSASVPRGSSYEQYF.

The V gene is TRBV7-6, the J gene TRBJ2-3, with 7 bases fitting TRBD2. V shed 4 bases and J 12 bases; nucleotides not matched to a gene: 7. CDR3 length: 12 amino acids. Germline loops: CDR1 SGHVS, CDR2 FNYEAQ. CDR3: CASSSGGATQYF. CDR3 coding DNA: TGTGCCAGCAGCTCGGGGGGTGCGACACAGTATTTT.

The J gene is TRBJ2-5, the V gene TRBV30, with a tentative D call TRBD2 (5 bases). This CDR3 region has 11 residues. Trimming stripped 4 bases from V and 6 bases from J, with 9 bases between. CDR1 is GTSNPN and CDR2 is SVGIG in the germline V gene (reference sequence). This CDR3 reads CAWNLAQTQYF. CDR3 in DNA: TGTGCCTGGAATCTAGCCCAGACCCAGTACTTC.

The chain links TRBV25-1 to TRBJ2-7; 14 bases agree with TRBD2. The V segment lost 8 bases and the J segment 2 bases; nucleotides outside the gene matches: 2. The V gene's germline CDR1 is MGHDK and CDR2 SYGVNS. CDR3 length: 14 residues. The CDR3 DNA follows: TGTGCCAGCGGGACTAGCGGGGGAACCTACGAGCAGTACTTC. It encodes CASGTSGGTYEQYF.

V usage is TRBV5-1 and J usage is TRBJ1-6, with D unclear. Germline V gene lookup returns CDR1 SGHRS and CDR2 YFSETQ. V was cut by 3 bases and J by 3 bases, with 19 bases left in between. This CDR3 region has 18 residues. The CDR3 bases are TGCGCCAGCAGCTCGGACCCAAGTGGGGAATTCTATAATTCACCCCTCCACTTT. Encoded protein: CASSSDPSGEFYNSPLHF.

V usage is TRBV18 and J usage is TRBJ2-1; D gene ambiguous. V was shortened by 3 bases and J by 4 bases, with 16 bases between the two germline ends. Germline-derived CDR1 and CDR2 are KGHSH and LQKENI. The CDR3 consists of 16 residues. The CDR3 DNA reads TGTGCCAGCTCACCCTCAGCAGCCCAAGTTTACAATGAGCAGTTCTTC. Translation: CASSPSAAQVYNEQFF. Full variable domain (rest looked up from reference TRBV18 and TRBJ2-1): NAGVMQNPRHLVRRRGQEARLRCSPMKGHSHVYWYRQLPEEGLKFMVYLQKENIIDESGMPKERFSAEFPKEGPSILRIQQVVRGDSAAYFCASSPSAAQVYNEQFFGPGTRLTVL.

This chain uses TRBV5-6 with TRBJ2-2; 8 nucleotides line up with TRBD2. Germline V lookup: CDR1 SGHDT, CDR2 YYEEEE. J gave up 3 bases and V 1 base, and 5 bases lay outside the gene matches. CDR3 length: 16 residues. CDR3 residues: CASSLTGGPYTGELFF. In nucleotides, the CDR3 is TGTGCCAGCAGCTTGACGGGGGGGCCCTACACCGGGGAGCTGTTTTTT.

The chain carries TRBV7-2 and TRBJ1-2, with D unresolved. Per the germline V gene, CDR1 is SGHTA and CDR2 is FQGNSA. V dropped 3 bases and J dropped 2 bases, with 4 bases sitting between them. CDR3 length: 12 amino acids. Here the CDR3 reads CASSFPNYGYTF. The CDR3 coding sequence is TGTGCCAGCAGCTTTCCGAACTATGGCTACACCTTC.

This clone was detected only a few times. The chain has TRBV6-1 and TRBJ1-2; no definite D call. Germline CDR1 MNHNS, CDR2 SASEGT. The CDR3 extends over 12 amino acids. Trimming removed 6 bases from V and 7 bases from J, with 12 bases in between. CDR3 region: CASSTTLGGYTF. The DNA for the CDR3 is TGTGCCAGCAGCACAACCCTGGGTGGCTACACCTTC.

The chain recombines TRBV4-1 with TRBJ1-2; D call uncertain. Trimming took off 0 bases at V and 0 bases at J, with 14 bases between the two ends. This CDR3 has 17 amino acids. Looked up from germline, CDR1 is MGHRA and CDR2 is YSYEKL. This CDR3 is CASSQEYGGRANYGYTF. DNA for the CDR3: TGCGCCAGCAGCCAAGAATACGGAGGGCGTGCTAACTATGGCTACACCTTC.

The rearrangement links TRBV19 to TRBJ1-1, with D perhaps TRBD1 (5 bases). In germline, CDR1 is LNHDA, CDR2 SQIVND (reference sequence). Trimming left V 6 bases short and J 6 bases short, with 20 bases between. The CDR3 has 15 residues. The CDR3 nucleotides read TGTGCCAGTAGCGAATCCTTGGGGGGAAGGGCTGAAGCTTTCTTT. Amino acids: CASSESLGGRAEAFF.

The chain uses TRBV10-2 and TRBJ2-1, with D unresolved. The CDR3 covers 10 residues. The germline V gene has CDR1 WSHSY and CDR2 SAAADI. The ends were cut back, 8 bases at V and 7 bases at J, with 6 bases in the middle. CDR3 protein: CASGLNEQFF. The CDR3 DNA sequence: TGCGCCAGCGGTTTGAATGAGCAGTTCTTC.

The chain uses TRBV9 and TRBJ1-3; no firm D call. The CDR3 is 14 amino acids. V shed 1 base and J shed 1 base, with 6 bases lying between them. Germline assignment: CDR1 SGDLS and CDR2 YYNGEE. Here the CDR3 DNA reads TGTGCCAGCAGCGTAATGGAGTCTGGAAACACCATATATTTT. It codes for CASSVMESGNTIYF.